These T cell receptor beta chains were read from a single sample in a study of T cell changes during pregnancy in multiple sclerosis. Data came from immunoSEQ multiplex PCR; TCRdb stores just in-frame clones and leaves some out. The repertoire holds around 43,000 clones, with 89% as singletons. The sample in question was CD4+ T cells from peripheral blood mononuclear cells, obtained in the first trimester of pregnancy. Receptor source: a female donor with multiple sclerosis, enrolled in a pregnancy study. The CDR3 runs from the conserved cysteine through the conserved F or W. A D gene is named only where the DNA matches it firmly. Part of the rows lack a size; the others show once, few, many or a class for expanded clones.

v_call	clone_size	j_call	d_call	cdr3_aa	cdr3_nt
TRBV4-1	-	TRBJ2-7	-	CASSQDPEPGGTVAYEQYF	TGCGCCAGCAGCCAAGACCCGGAACCAGGAGGGACAGTCGCTTACGAGCAGTACTTC
TRBV29-1	-	TRBJ2-1	-	CSAYGGQPRESYNEQFF	TGCAGCGCCTATGGGGGGCAACCGCGGGAGTCCTACAATGAGCAGTTCTTC
TRBV6-1	-	TRBJ2-3	TRBD2	CASSERMTSGTDTQYF	TGTGCCAGCAGTGAAAGAATGACTAGCGGGACAGATACGCAGTATTTT
TRBV5-4	-	TRBJ2-4	TRBD2	CASSLGTSGLAKNIQYF	TGTGCCAGCAGCTTGGGGACTAGCGGATTAGCCAAAAACATTCAGTACTTC
TRBV6-1	-	TRBJ1-5	-	CASSEWNQPQHF	TGTGCCAGCAGCGAGTGGAATCAGCCCCAGCATTTT
TRBV6-5	-	TRBJ2-1	TRBD2	CASSRGLAAEGQFF	TGTGCCAGCAGCCGGGGACTAGCTGCCGAGGGGCAGTTCTTC
TRBV19	-	TRBJ1-5	-	CASSNKEVQPQHF	TGTGCCAGTAGTAACAAAGAAGTCCAGCCCCAGCATTTT
TRBV7-9	once	TRBJ2-5	-	CASTRKGGVPGGQETQYF	TGTGCCAGCACCAGAAAAGGTGGGGTGCCAGGAGGCCAAGAGACCCAGTACTTC
TRBV5-1	-	TRBJ2-2	-	CASSLSGSGTGELFF	TGCGCCAGCAGCTTGAGCGGGTCCGGTACCGGGGAGCTGTTTTTT
TRBV18	-	TRBJ2-2	TRBD1	CASSPSGGRGPNTGELFF	TGTGCCAGCTCACCATCCGGGGGCAGGGGGCCGAACACCGGGGAGCTGTTTTTT
TRBV11-2	-	TRBJ2-3	-	CASSLGIRGSTDTQYF	TGTGCCAGCAGCCTAGGGATCAGGGGATCCACAGATACGCAGTATTTT
TRBV10-1	medium-sized	TRBJ2-3	-	CASSYSTDTQYF	TGCGCCAGCAGCTATAGCACAGATACGCAGTATTTT
TRBV6-1	-	TRBJ2-1	TRBD1	CASSEQKRTGRNEQFF	TGTGCCAGCAGTGAACAGAAGAGGACAGGGAGGAATGAGCAGTTCTTC
TRBV5-6	-	TRBJ1-2	TRBD1	CASSLPGGQMGGYTF	TGTGCCAGCAGCTTGCCCGGGGGACAGATGGGTGGCTACACCTTC
TRBV2	-	TRBJ2-2	-	CASSPPVNTGELFF	TGTGCCAGCAGTCCCCCGGTGAACACCGGGGAGCTGTTTTTT
TRBV11-2	-	TRBJ2-5	TRBD1	CASSLAGQGGSTQYF	TGTGCCAGCAGCTTGGCGGGACAGGGGGGATCGACCCAGTACTTC
TRBV5-4	medium-sized	TRBJ2-7	-	CASSSTSRILNEQYF	TGTGCCAGCAGCTCTACCTCTAGAATACTCAACGAGCAGTACTTC
TRBV28	-	TRBJ1-2	TRBD1	CASIRPGQGGGGYTF	TGTGCCAGCATACGGCCGGGACAGGGGGGAGGTGGCTACACCTTC
TRBV11-2	-	TRBJ2-7	TRBD2	CASSPFQGGRDSYEQYF	TGTGCCAGCAGCCCTTTTCAAGGCGGGAGGGACTCCTACGAGCAGTACTTC
TRBV14	few	TRBJ1-1	-	CASSQLTEAFF	TGTGCCAGCAGTCAATTAACTGAAGCTTTCTTT
TRBV5-4	-	TRBJ2-2	-	CASSFQIAGELFF	TGTGCCAGCAGCTTCCAGATCGCCGGGGAGCTGTTTTTT
TRBV7-9	-	TRBJ2-1	TRBD1	CASSNRDRGKDEQFF	TGTGCCAGCAGTAACCGGGACAGGGGGAAGGATGAGCAGTTCTTC
TRBV9	-	TRBJ1-5	-	CASSVDGGGYQPQHF	TGTGCCAGCAGCGTAGATGGGGGCGGGTATCAGCCCCAGCATTTT
TRBV9	-	TRBJ2-3	TRBD2	CASSFTGTSGTDTQYF	TGTGCCAGCAGCTTTACCGGGACTAGCGGCACAGATACGCAGTATTTT
TRBV7-3	-	TRBJ2-3	TRBD2	CASSLNWSSGSGSCADTQYF	TGTGCCAGCAGCTTAAATTGGTCTAGCGGGAGTGGGAGTTGCGCAGATACGCAGTATTTT
TRBV19	-	TRBJ1-3	-	CASSMLSGISGNTIYF	TGTGCCAGTAGTATGTTATCAGGGATCTCCGGAAACACCATATATTTT
TRBV6-1	-	TRBJ2-3	TRBD1	CASSGGQGASDTQYF	TGTGCCAGCAGTGGAGGACAGGGGGCATCAGATACGCAGTATTTT
TRBV30	-	TRBJ1-5	TRBD1	CAWSRGQGANWLGNQPQHF	TGTGCCTGGAGTCGTGGACAGGGGGCGAACTGGTTAGGCAATCAGCCCCAGCATTTT
TRBV29-1	-	TRBJ2-1	TRBD1	CSAQTGTGTHLHNEQFF	TGCAGCGCGCAAACCGGGACAGGGACACACTTGCACAATGAGCAGTTCTTC
TRBV6-6	-	TRBJ2-1	TRBD1	CASTDRVWGEQFF	TGTGCCAGCACCGACAGGGTTTGGGGTGAGCAGTTCTTC
TRBV11-2	-	TRBJ1-1	TRBD1	CASSLGTGPTEAFF	TGTGCCAGCAGCCTCGGGACAGGACCCACTGAAGCTTTCTTT
TRBV6-1	-	TRBJ2-1	TRBD1	CASNMKGARNEQFF	TGTGCCAGCAATATGAAGGGGGCCCGCAATGAGCAGTTCTTC
TRBV6-6	-	TRBJ2-3	TRBD2	CASSFVAGAGDTQYF	TGTGCCAGCAGTTTTGTAGCGGGAGCTGGGGATACGCAGTATTTT
TRBV5-1	-	TRBJ2-2	-	CASSVELAMNTGELFF	TGCGCCAGCAGCGTGGAACTAGCCATGAACACCGGGGAGCTGTTTTTT
TRBV7-2	-	TRBJ2-6	-	CASSLVLQAYSGANVLTF	TGTGCCAGCAGCTTAGTTTTACAGGCGTACTCTGGGGCCAACGTCCTGACTTTC
TRBV7-2	-	TRBJ2-2	-	CASSFQGGTGELFF	TGTGCCAGCAGCTTTCAGGGTGGGACCGGGGAGCTGTTTTTT
TRBV9	-	TRBJ1-4	-	CASSDPRGANEKLFF	TGTGCCAGCAGCGACCCCAGGGGAGCTAATGAAAAACTGTTTTTT
TRBV5-1	-	TRBJ1-1	TRBD1	CASSASGTGDTEAFF	TGCGCCAGCAGCGCATCCGGGACAGGGGACACTGAAGCTTTCTTT
TRBV27	-	TRBJ2-1	TRBD2	CASSPRLAGDGDEQFF	TGTGCCAGCAGCCCTCGACTAGCGGGAGACGGGGATGAGCAGTTCTTC
TRBV6-1	-	TRBJ1-5	TRBD1	CASSWGQDNQPQHF	TGTGCCAGCAGTTGGGGACAGGATAATCAGCCCCAGCATTTT
TRBV28	-	TRBJ1-1	TRBD1	CASRGTGAAFF	TGTGCCAGCAGGGGGACAGGGGCTGCTTTCTTT
TRBV5-1	-	TRBJ2-1	TRBD2	CASSHGLAGGKSYNEQFF	TGCGCCAGCAGCCACGGACTAGCGGGAGGGAAGTCCTACAATGAGCAGTTCTTC
TRBV2	-	TRBJ2-7	-	CASSSIYEQYF	TGTGCCAGCAGTTCTATCTACGAGCAGTACTTC
TRBV27	-	TRBJ1-1	TRBD1	CASSSYRGENTEAFF	TGTGCCAGCAGTTCCTACAGGGGCGAAAACACTGAAGCTTTCTTT
TRBV6-5	-	TRBJ1-1	-	CASSYSAVNTEAFF	TGTGCCAGCAGTTACTCGGCGGTGAACACTGAAGCTTTCTTT
TRBV27	-	TRBJ1-2	TRBD1	CASSLQTGANYGYTF	TGTGCCAGCAGCCTACAGACAGGGGCTAACTATGGCTACACCTTC